This T cell receptor beta chain was sequenced for a study of shared clonotypes between healthy human individuals. With respect to this clone: No antigen is known for it.

Profiling relied on immunoSEQ multiplex PCR, and the TCRdb table lists in-frame clones only, not all of them. The profile shows around 1.9 million clones, roughly 91% of them singletons. Naive CD8 cells comprised CD45RO-negative, CCR7-positively selected cells, excluding terminally differentiated effector memory CD45RA+ cells. V lost 1 base and J lost 0, with 9 bases in between. CDR3 length: 16 amino acids. Germline V gene lookup returns CDR1 SGHVS and CDR2 FNYEAQ. Broader study findings: Among several donors, roughly 5% of naive CD4 clonotypes were found in common. With few donors, the genetic and exposure-history diversity represented was limited.

The J gene is TRBJ2-2, the V gene TRBV7-6; D is undetermined. Material for sequencing was naive CD8+ T cells from PBMCs. The source is a man aged 18 to 30 in good health. Some clones in this sample may be carry-over from other donors' samples. The CDR3 DNA reads TGTGCCAGCAGCTTAGGTCGGCTAACGAACACCGGGGAGCTGTTTTTT. Translation gives CASSLGRLTNTGELFF.